This T cell receptor beta chain appears in the sequencing data of a study of OX40 agonist ivuxolimab in advanced cancers. The table came from immunoSEQ multiplex PCR; TCRdb's copy has only in-frame clones and leaves some out. The table records about 58,000 clones, 70% to 85% of them present only once. This clone occurred once. J gave up 1 base and V 10 bases, and 10 bases lay outside the gene matches. Germline V gene sequence: CDR1 MNHNY, CDR2 SVGAGI (reference sequence). This CDR3 has 15 amino acids. This TCR came from an adult with an advanced solid tumor such as melanoma, head and neck, liver or kidney cancer. The sequencing used CD4+ or CD8+ T cells sorted from blood, collected in a trial of the OX40 agonist ivuxolimab. The gene calls are TRBV6-6 and TRBJ2-4; 7 positions agree with TRBD1. This CDR3 reads CATQNRGEAKNIQYF. The CDR3 DNA reads TGTGCCACCCAGAACAGGGGCGAGGCCAAAAACATTCAGTACTTC.